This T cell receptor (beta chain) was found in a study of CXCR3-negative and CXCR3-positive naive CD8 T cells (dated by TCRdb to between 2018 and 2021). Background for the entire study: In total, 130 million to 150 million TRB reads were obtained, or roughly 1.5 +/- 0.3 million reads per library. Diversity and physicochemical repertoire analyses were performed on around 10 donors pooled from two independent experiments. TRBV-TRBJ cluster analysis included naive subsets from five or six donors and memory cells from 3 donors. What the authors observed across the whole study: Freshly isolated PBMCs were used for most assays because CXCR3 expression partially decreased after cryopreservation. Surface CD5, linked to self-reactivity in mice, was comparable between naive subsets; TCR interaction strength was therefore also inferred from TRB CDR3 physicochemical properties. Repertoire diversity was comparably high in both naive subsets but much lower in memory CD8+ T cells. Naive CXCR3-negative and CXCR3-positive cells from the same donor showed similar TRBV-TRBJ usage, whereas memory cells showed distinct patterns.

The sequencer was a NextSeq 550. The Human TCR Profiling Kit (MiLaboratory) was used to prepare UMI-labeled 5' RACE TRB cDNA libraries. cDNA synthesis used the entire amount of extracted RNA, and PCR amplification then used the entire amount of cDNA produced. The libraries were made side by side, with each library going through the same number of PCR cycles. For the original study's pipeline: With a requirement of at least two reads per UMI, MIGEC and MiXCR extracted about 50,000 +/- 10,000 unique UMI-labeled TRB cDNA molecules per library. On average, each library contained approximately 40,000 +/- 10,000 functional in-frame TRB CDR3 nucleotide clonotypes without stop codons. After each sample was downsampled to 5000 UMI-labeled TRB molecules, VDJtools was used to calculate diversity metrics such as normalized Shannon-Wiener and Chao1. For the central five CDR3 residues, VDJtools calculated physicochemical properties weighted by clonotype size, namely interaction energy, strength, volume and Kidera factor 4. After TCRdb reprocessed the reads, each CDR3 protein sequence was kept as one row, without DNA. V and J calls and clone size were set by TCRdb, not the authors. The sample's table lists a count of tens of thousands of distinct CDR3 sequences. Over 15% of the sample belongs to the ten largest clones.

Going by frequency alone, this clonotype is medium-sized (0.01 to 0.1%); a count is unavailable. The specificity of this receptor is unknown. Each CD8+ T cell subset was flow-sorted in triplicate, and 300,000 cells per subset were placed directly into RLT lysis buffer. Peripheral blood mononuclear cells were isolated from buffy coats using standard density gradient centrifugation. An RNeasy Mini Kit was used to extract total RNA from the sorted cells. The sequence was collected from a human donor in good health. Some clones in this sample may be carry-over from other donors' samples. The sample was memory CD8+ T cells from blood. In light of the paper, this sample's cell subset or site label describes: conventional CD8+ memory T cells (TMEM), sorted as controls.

CDR3 sequence: CASSYVGAFSEQYF. The V and J genes are TRBV6-2 or TRBV6-3 and TRBJ2-7. Spanning cysteine to phenylalanine, the CDR3 consists of 14 amino acids. The record lacks a DNA sequence. CDR1 and CDR2 are read off the germline V gene as MNHEY and SVGEGT.